This is a list of T cell receptor beta chains from one sample in a study of breast tumors, draining lymph nodes, adjacent tissues. Each CDR3 protein gets one entry after TCRdb re-called the multiplex PCR reads with MiXCR. Of approximately 230,000 distinct CDR3 sequences in the sample, less than 40% were seen once. Sequencing was performed on axillary lymph node tissue. The receptor source for this set is a female donor with breast cancer. Some clones in this sample may be carry-over from other donors' samples. CDR3s include the opening cysteine and the closing phenylalanine or tryptophan. D genes are given only for firm matches. Expanded clones are given a class, and other clones once, few, many or no size at all.

V gene	D gene	J gene	clone size	CDR3 protein	CDR3 DNA
TRBV2	-	TRBJ2-1	many	CASRERNEQFF	TGTGCCAGCAGAGAGAGGAATGAGCAGTTCTTC
TRBV15	TRBD1	TRBJ2-1	-	CATSRAGDRAVNEQFF	TGTGCCACCAGCAGAGCGGGGGACAGGGCAGTTAATGAGCAGTTCTTC
TRBV6-6	TRBD2	TRBJ2-1	many	CASSRAGGGRANEQFF	TGTGCCAGCAGTCGTGCCGGGGGCGGGAGGGCCAATGAGCAGTTCTTC
TRBV20-1	TRBD2	TRBJ2-1	many	CSARSGARQFF	TGCAGTGCCAGAAGCGGGGCAAGGCAGTTCTTC
TRBV2	-	TRBJ2-1	-	CASSFSRGNEQFF	TGTGCCAGCAGTTTCTCGCGGGGAAATGAGCAGTTCTTC
TRBV2	TRBD1	TRBJ1-5	-	CASSEEGGGGNQPQHF	TGTGCCAGCAGTGAAGAAGGAGGGGGCGGCAATCAGCCCCAGCATTTT
TRBV5-1	TRBD1	TRBJ1-6	-	CASSSTGTGAKSPLHF	TGCGCCAGCAGCTCAACCGGCACAGGGGCTAAATCACCCCTCCACTTT
TRBV4-3	-	TRBJ2-3	-	CASSQVVRGTQYF	TGCGCCAGCAGCCAAGTTGTGCGGGGTACGCAGTATTTT
TRBV12-3/TRBV12-4	TRBD2	TRBJ2-3	many	CASSLVAGVDTQYF	TGTGCCAGCAGTTTGGTAGCGGGAGTAGATACGCAGTATTTT
TRBV5-4	-	TRBJ2-5	-	CASSLDPTGQETQYF	TGTGCCAGCAGCTTGGACCCAACGGGGCAAGAGACCCAGTACTTC
TRBV2	-	TRBJ1-2	many	CASSEEHINYGYTF	TGTGCCAGCAGTGAAGAACATATAAACTATGGCTACACCTTC
TRBV5-6	TRBD1	TRBJ2-1	few	CASRPRRTGYNEQFF	TGTGCCAGCAGACCCCGAAGGACAGGGTACAATGAGCAGTTCTTC
TRBV25-1	-	TRBJ1-6	-	CASSERDGINSPLHF	TGTGCCAGCAGTGAACGGGACGGGATTAATTCACCCCTCCACTTT
TRBV7-2	TRBD2	TRBJ2-7	-	CASIRTSGRAHSGEQYF	TGTGCCAGCATCCGGACTAGCGGGAGGGCCCACTCGGGCGAGCAGTACTTC
TRBV6-1	-	TRBJ1-5	few	CASSPLGGQGWTQPQHF	TGTGCCAGCAGTCCCCTGGGAGGGCAGGGCTGGACTCAGCCCCAGCATTTT
TRBV9	TRBD1	TRBJ1-2	many	CASSETGVGYTF	TGTGCCAGCAGCGAGACAGGGGTCGGCTACACCTTC
TRBV2	-	TRBJ2-7	many	CASTPRPTYEQYF	TGTGCCAGCACCCCCAGACCCACCTACGAGCAGTACTTC
TRBV6-6	-	TRBJ1-2	many	CASSYSGREDGYTF	TGTGCCAGCAGTTACTCGGGCAGGGAAGATGGCTACACCTTC
TRBV19	-	TRBJ1-5	-	CASSIGDQPQHF	TGTGCCAGTAGTATAGGCGATCAGCCCCAGCATTTT
TRBV19	TRBD2	TRBJ2-7	many	CASSIDGSGAYEQYF	TGTGCCAGTAGTATAGACGGGAGCGGGGCCTACGAGCAGTACTTC
TRBV19	-	TRBJ1-4	many	CASRSPGRLEKLFF	TGTGCCAGTAGGAGTCCGGGACGCTTAGAAAAACTGTTTTTT
TRBV7-9	-	TRBJ2-4	few	CASSLDRGADIQYF	TGTGCCAGCAGCTTAGATCGAGGGGCAGACATTCAGTACTTC
TRBV2	-	TRBJ2-2	many	CASSEAGSLNTGELFF	TGTGCCAGCAGTGAAGCGGGGAGCTTGAACACCGGGGAGCTGTTTTTT
TRBV7-2	-	TRBJ2-7	many	CASSLGDRTNEQYF	TGTGCCAGCAGTTTAGGGGACCGAACGAACGAGCAGTACTTC
TRBV15	-	TRBJ1-5	many	CATSRGRKGPQHF	TGTGCCACCAGCAGGGGCAGGAAGGGGCCCCAGCATTTT
TRBV7-6	TRBD2	TRBJ2-7	-	CASSSVVAGGSQYEQYF	TGTGCCAGCAGCTCAGTGGTGGCGGGAGGGTCCCAGTACGAGCAGTACTTC
TRBV19	TRBD2	TRBJ2-3	many	CASSIDGTSGPGTQYF	TGTGCCAGTAGTATTGACGGGACTAGCGGGCCGGGTACGCAGTATTTT
TRBV6-1	-	TRBJ2-7	many	CASTRETGTYEQYF	TGTGCCAGCACCCGTGAAACAGGGACCTACGAGCAGTACTTC
TRBV7-2	-	TRBJ2-3	many	CASSSRLGGTDTQYF	TGTGCCAGCAGCTCAAGACTAGGGGGCACAGATACGCAGTATTTT
TRBV2	-	TRBJ2-6	-	CARGGDRANVLTF	TGTGCCAGGGGTGGGGACAGGGCCAACGTCCTGACTTTC
TRBV6-6	-	TRBJ1-2	-	CASSEGGGGSYYYGYTF	TGTGCCAGCAGTGAAGGTGGGGGAGGTAGTTATTACTATGGCTACACCTTC
TRBV15	TRBD2	TRBJ2-3	many	CATSREAGVSDTQYF	TGTGCCACCAGCAGAGAGGCGGGAGTGTCAGATACGCAGTATTTT
TRBV2	TRBD2	TRBJ2-7	-	CARTGTSLYEQYF	TGTGCTAGAACCGGGACTAGCCTCTACGAGCAGTACTTC
TRBV2	-	TRBJ1-5	-	CASSDYSGAGQPQHF	TGTGCCAGCAGTGATTATTCGGGCGCCGGTCAGCCCCAGCATTTT
TRBV6-2/TRBV6-3	-	TRBJ2-5	few	CAATRGAFETQYF	TGTGCAGCAACTCGGGGGGCTTTCGAGACCCAGTACTTC
TRBV24-1	-	TRBJ2-2	-	CATSDSGTPELFF	TGTGCCACCAGTGACTCCGGGACACCTGAGCTGTTTTTT
TRBV12-3/TRBV12-4	TRBD1	TRBJ2-3	many	CASRLGQGGTDTQYF	TGTGCCAGCAGACTCGGACAGGGGGGCACAGATACGCAGTATTTT
TRBV24-1	TRBD2	TRBJ2-3	-	CATSPTSGGATDTQYF	TGTGCCACCAGTCCCACTAGCGGGGGGGCAACAGATACGCAGTATTTT
TRBV5-6	-	TRBJ2-1	-	CASSLRTPYNEQFF	TGTGCCAGCAGCTTGAGGACACCCTACAATGAGCAGTTCTTC
TRBV20-1	-	TRBJ2-1	many	CSAERVQGRQFF	TGCAGTGCTGAGCGGGTTCAAGGTCGGCAGTTCTTC
TRBV5-1	TRBD1	TRBJ2-3	many	CASSSDRGTTDTQYF	TGCGCCAGCAGCTCTGACAGGGGGACTACAGATACGCAGTATTTT
TRBV7-2	TRBD2	TRBJ2-1	many	CASSLPSGERNEQFF	TGTGCCAGCAGCTTACCTAGCGGGGAAAGAAATGAGCAGTTCTTC
TRBV13	TRBD2	TRBJ2-5	-	CASSLAGGEETQYF	TGTGCCAGCAGCTTAGCGGGGGGGGAAGAGACCCAGTACTTC
TRBV5-1	-	TRBJ1-3	many	CASRAGTVTSGNTIYF	TGCGCCAGTCGGGCAGGAACTGTGACCTCTGGAAACACCATATATTTT
TRBV20-1	-	TRBJ2-7	-	CSARWGDTQSF	TGCAGTGCTAGGTGGGGAGATACGCAGTCCTTC
TRBV20-1	-	TRBJ1-5	many	CSAIAGTDNQPQHF	TGCAGTGCTATCGCCGGTACTGACAATCAGCCCCAGCATTTT
TRBV20-1	TRBD1	TRBJ2-5	once	CSAQVDRGRRETQYF	TGCAGTGCTCAAGTTGACAGGGGGAGGAGAGAGACCCAGTACTTC
TRBV2	TRBD2	TRBJ2-3	-	CASTNLAGGYSTDTQYF	TGTGCCAGCACCAATCTAGCGGGAGGGTATAGCACAGATACGCAGTATTTT
TRBV9	TRBD1	TRBJ1-3	many	CASSVAGQGGAGNTIYF	TGTGCCAGCAGCGTAGCGGGACAGGGGGGCGCCGGAAACACCATATATTTT
TRBV20-1	TRBD2	TRBJ2-1	many	CSARRTSGSVGEQFF	TGCAGTGCTAGACGGACTAGCGGGAGTGTGGGTGAGCAGTTCTTC
TRBV7-6	-	TRBJ2-5	-	CASSQAGRETQYF	TGTGCCAGCAGCCAAGCGGGTCGGGAGACCCAGTACTTC
TRBV7-9	-	TRBJ1-2	once	CASSGGTASINYGYTF	TGTGCCAGCAGCGGCGGGACGGCATCCATTAACTATGGCTACACCTTC
TRBV7-3	-	TRBJ2-1	-	CASSLLGGNTEAFF	TGTGCCAGCAGCTTATTAGGGGGGAACACTGAAGCTTTCTTC